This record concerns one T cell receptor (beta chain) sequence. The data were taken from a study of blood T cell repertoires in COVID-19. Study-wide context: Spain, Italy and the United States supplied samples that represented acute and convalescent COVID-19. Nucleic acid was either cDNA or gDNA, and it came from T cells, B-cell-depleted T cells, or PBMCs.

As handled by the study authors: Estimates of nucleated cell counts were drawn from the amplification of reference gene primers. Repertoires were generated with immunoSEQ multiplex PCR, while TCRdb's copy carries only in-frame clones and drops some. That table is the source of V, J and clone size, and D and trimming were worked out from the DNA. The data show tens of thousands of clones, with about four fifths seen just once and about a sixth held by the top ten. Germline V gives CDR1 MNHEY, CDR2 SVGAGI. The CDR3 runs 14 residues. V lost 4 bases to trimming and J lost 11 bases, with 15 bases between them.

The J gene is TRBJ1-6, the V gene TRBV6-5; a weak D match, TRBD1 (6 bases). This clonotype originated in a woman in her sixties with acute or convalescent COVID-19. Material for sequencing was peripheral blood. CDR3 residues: CASSSTGRDTPLHF. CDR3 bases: TGTGCCAGCAGTTCCACAGGGAGGGATACACCCCTCCACTTT.